Each of the 23 T cell receptor beta chains below was sequenced from the same sample in a study of blood T cell repertoires in COVID-19. The data were produced by immunoSEQ multiplex PCR, yet TCRdb's version contains in-frame clones alone and is incomplete. The table shows approximately 350,000 clones, with around 82% occurring only once. Sequenced input: peripheral blood. The receptors stem from a man in his thirties or forties with active or convalescent COVID-19.

This clone was picked up a small number of times. The CDR3 is CASSFRGGNSPLHF. CDR3 DNA: TGTGCCAGCAGTTTTCGGGGGGGGAATTCACCCCTCCACTTT. The chain joins TRBV27 to TRBJ1-6, with D possibly TRBD1 on 5 matching bases. The CDR3 runs to 14 residues. Looked up from germline, CDR1 is MNHEY and CDR2 is SMNVEV (reference sequence). Trimming removed 3 bases at V and 7 bases at J, with 10 bases between.

This sequence joins TRBV9 and TRBJ2-1; maybe TRBD1 (7 bases). In germline, CDR1 is SGDLS, CDR2 YYNGEE. The germline V and J ends were trimmed by 5 bases and 4 bases, with 19 bases remaining between them. This CDR3 is built from 16 residues. CDR3 amino acids: CASSEGASELYNEQFF. The CDR3 DNA is TGTGCCAGCAGTGAGGGGGCTAGCGAGTTATACAATGAGCAGTTCTTC.

V and J are TRBV7-2 and TRBJ2-5, with TRBD1 as a possible D gene (6 bases). Between the trimmed V and J ends, which lost 5 bases and 2 bases, there was a span of 15 bases. Germline values: CDR1 SGHTA, CDR2 FQGNSA. The CDR3 spans 15 residues. Written as DNA, the CDR3 is TGTGCCAGCAGCCTTAATGCAGGGGAGCAAGAGACCCAGTACTTC. Residues: CASSLNAGEQETQYF. Based on the CDR3 plus reference TRBV7-2 and TRBJ2-5, the full variable domain is GAGVSQSPSNKVTEKGKDVELRCDPISGHTALYWYRQSLGQGLEFLIYFQGNSAPDKSGLPSDRFSAERTGGSVSTLTIQRTQQEDSAVYLCASSLNAGEQETQYFGPGTRLLVL.

The chain combines TRBV9 with TRBJ2-1; 12 bases agree with TRBD2. V was pared by 1 base and J by 8 bases, with 4 bases of the junction left unmatched. The germline V gene has CDR1 SGDLS and CDR2 YYNGEE. The CDR3 loop spans 15 amino acids. In nucleotides, the CDR3 is TGTGCCAGCAGCGTAAGACTAGCGGGAGAGGATGAGCAGTTCTTC. As protein: CASSVRLAGEDEQFF.

V usage is TRBV27 and J usage is TRBJ1-3; D ambiguous. Deletions cut 5 bases from V and 0 bases from J, with 14 bases between. Germline-derived CDR1 and CDR2 are MNHEY and SMNVEV (reference sequence). The CDR3 has 16 residues. The CDR3 sequence: CASSPRGFSSGNTIYF. For the CDR3, the DNA is TGTGCCAGCAGTCCCCGAGGGTTCAGCTCTGGAAACACCATATATTTT.

The gene calls are TRBV18 and TRBJ1-4, with D perhaps TRBD1 (6 bases). V lost 2 bases and J lost 3, with 13 bases in between. Germline V gives CDR1 KGHSH, CDR2 LQKENI. The CDR3 consists of 16 residues. This chain's CDR3 is CASSPSGGAANEKLFF. The DNA for the CDR3 is TGTGCCAGCTCACCATCGGGGGGGGCGGCTAATGAAAAACTGTTTTTT.

The chain joins TRBV6-6 to TRBJ2-3; 11 bases fit TRBD1. Germline lookup yields CDR1 MNHNY and CDR2 SVGAGI (reference sequence). V shed 0 bases and J 10 bases; nucleotides not matched to a gene: 9. The CDR3 contains 16 residues. CDR3 protein: CASSYSRDRGRAAQYF. CDR3 coding DNA: TGTGCCAGCAGTTACTCCCGGGACAGGGGGAGGGCGGCGCAGTATTTT.

The rearrangement joins TRBV2 to TRBJ1-4, with TRBD1 as a possible D gene (5 bases). CDR1 and CDR2 from the germline V gene are SNHLY and FYNNEI. V lost 4 bases to trimming and J lost 7 bases, with 22 bases between them. The CDR3 consists of 17 residues. The CDR3 coding sequence is TGTGCCAGCAGTGGGGACGGCCTTCGCCTGGAGGGTGAAAAACTGTTTTTT. Its protein product is CASSGDGLRLEGEKLFF.

The chain carries TRBV24-1 and TRBJ1-2; TRBD1 might be the D (6 bases). V lost 4 bases and J 8 bases, leaving 16 bases between the germline ends. The CDR3 is made up of 14 amino acids. Germline CDR1 and CDR2: KGHDR and SFDVKD. The CDR3 sequence is CATSDPRQAQGYTF. CDR3 DNA sequence: TGTGCCACCAGTGACCCTCGACAGGCCCAGGGCTACACCTTC.

This clone was seen a single time. The gene calls are TRBV6-2 or TRBV6-3 and TRBJ2-3; D is perhaps TRBD2 (6 bases). Trimming stripped 5 bases from V and 2 bases from J, with 8 bases between. Germline assignment: CDR1 MNHEY and CDR2 SVGEGT. There are 13 residues in the CDR3. The CDR3 sequence is CASSRTTTDTQYF. DNA of the CDR3: TGTGCCAGCAGTCGGACTACCACAGATACGCAGTATTTT.

The chain uses TRBV7-9 and TRBJ1-5; 7 positions agree with TRBD1. The CDR3 length is 18 residues. Germline loops: CDR1 SEHNR, CDR2 FQNEAQ (reference sequence). Losses at the gene ends were 5 bases for V and 6 bases for J; bases not matched to a gene: 19. In DNA form, the CDR3 reads TGTGCCAGCAGCCAGCATCAGGGGGATACGGGGATCGGTCAGCCCCAGCATTTT. Residues: CASSQHQGDTGIGQPQHF.

The V call is TRBV10-2, the J call TRBJ2-3; D gene unclear. The CDR3 consists of 16 residues. CDR1 and CDR2 (germline): WSHSY, SAAADI. Trimming removed 0 bases from V and 0 bases from J, with 10 bases in between. The CDR3 DNA reads as TGCGCCAGCAGTGAGTCCAGTTGGGCTAGCACAGATACGCAGTATTTT. This gives the protein CASSESSWASTDTQYF.

This clone was recorded a few times. This chain uses TRBV12-3 or TRBV12-4 with TRBJ1-3; no reliable D call. The germline V and J ends were trimmed by 5 bases and 0 bases, with 5 bases remaining between them. The CDR3 contains 13 residues. The CDR3 spells CASSRNSGNTIYF. Here the CDR3 DNA reads TGTGCCAGCAGTCGTAACTCTGGAAACACCATATATTTT.

The rearrangement links TRBV20-1 to TRBJ2-2; D is perhaps TRBD2 (5 bases). V lost 3 bases and J lost 9, with 14 bases in between. In germline, CDR1 is DFQATT, CDR2 SNEGSKA (reference sequence). The CDR3 consists of 13 residues. The chain's CDR3 is CSASREWKRELFF. The CDR3, as DNA: TGCAGTGCTAGTCGGGAATGGAAGAGGGAGCTGTTTTTT.

The J gene is TRBJ2-3, the V gene TRBV7-9; D uncertain. The germline V gene encodes CDR1 SEHNR and CDR2 FQNEAQ (reference sequence). Trimming pared 1 base from V and 0 bases from J, leaving 11 bases between. This CDR3 has 16 residues. The CDR3 coding sequence is TGTGCCAGCAGCTTAGGCCCGCTAGGAAGCACAGATACGCAGTATTTT. Protein: CASSLGPLGSTDTQYF.

The V call is TRBV7-9, the J call TRBJ1-1, with D perhaps matching TRBD1 (5 bases). With 5 bases removed from V and 6 bases from J, the gap between germline ends came to 10 bases. This CDR3 is 12 amino acids long. CDR1 and CDR2 from the germline V gene are SEHNR and FQNEAQ (reference sequence). The CDR3 DNA follows: TGTGCCAGCAGCGCCGGACACTCTGAAGCTTTCTTT. This translates into CASSAGHSEAFF. The full variable domain, with the rest looked up from reference TRBV7-9 and TRBJ1-1, is DTGVSQNPRHKITKRGQNVTFRCDPISEHNRLYWYRQTLGQGPEFLTYFQNEAQLEKSRLLSDRFSAERPKGSFSTLEIQRTEQGDSAMYLCASSAGHSEAFFGQGTRLTVV.

This clone was observed a handful of times. The chain couples TRBV5-1 to TRBJ1-3; possibly TRBD1 for D (6 bases). With 0 bases removed from V and 2 bases from J, the gap between germline ends came to 12 bases. The CDR3 runs 16 residues. In germline, CDR1 is SGHRS, CDR2 YFSETQ. This CDR3 is CASSLVPGAAGNTIYF. CDR3 nucleotides: TGCGCCAGCAGCTTGGTGCCAGGGGCGGCTGGAAACACCATATATTTT.

V and J are TRBV6-5 and TRBJ1-2, with 7 bases fitting TRBD1. Germline CDR1 reads MNHEY; CDR2 reads SVGAGI. This CDR3 contains 13 residues. J lost 6 bases, V lost 6 bases, and 7 bases had no gene match. CDR3 nucleotide sequence: TGTGCCAGCAGCTTCCTACAGGGGAATGGCTACACCTTC. It codes for CASSFLQGNGYTF.

This clone was observed a single time. The chain is built from TRBV7-8 and TRBJ1-1, with D hard to call. The V end was cut by 5 bases, the J end by 3 bases, with 10 bases between. Germline lookup yields CDR1 SGHVS and CDR2 FQNEAQ. This CDR3 comprises 13 residues. CDR3 DNA sequence: TGTGCCAGCAGCAGGAACAGTTACACTGAAGCTTTCTTT. Protein: CASSRNSYTEAFF.

Regarding this clone: Other DNA sequences in the same sample also yield this CDR3. The chain is built from TRBV4-1 and TRBJ2-7, with a tentative D call TRBD2 (6 bases). Germline CDR1 MGHRA, CDR2 YSYEKL. V was shortened by 1 base and J by 1 base, with 14 bases between the two germline ends. The CDR3 has 16 amino acids. In nucleotides, the CDR3 is TGCGCCAGCAGCCAAGTCAGAGCGGGCGGGTCCTACGAGCAGTACTTC. Its protein product is CASSQVRAGGSYEQYF.

This clone was seen a handful of times. The rearrangement joins TRBV5-1 to TRBJ1-6, with TRBD1 as a possible D gene (6 bases). V was trimmed by 5 bases and J by 15 bases, leaving 12 bases between them. CDR1 is SGHRS, CDR2 YFSETQ, per germline. The CDR3 sequence is 11 residues long. DNA for the CDR3: TGCGCCAGCAGTTCCGGACAGCTCCTCCACTTT. Translating it yields CASSSGQLLHF.

The V gene is TRBV11-3, the J gene TRBJ1-4; D not resolved. V dropped 3 bases and J dropped 4 bases, with 12 bases sitting between them. Per the germline V gene, CDR1 is SGHNT and CDR2 is YENEEA. The CDR3 spans 15 residues. DNA of the CDR3: TGTGCCAGCAGCTTTAGTCCCGGTATTAATGAAAAACTGTTTTTT. It specifies CASSFSPGINEKLFF.

In its sample, this clone was seen a few times. This rearrangement joins TRBV28 to TRBJ2-6; a weak D match, TRBD1 (6 bases). Germline V gene lookup returns CDR1 MDHEN and CDR2 SYDVKM. CDR3 length: 16 amino acids. The V gene lost 2 bases and the J gene lost 0 bases, with 8 bases spanning the gap. The CDR3 loop is CASSLQGSSGANVLTF. CDR3 DNA: TGTGCCAGCAGTTTACAGGGGAGCTCTGGGGCCAACGTCCTGACTTTC.